This T cell receptor beta chain was identified during a study of blood T cells in healthy people across ages. V shed 6 bases and J 5 bases; nucleotides not matched to a gene: 8. The CDR3 runs to 16 residues. CDR1 is MDHEN and CDR2 is SYDVKM in the germline V gene. Then a second PCR, running about 6 to 12 cycles, was carried out with a sample-barcoded 5' primer and a J-beta primer mix. Every cDNA molecule bore a tag from a template-switch adaptor containing 12 random nucleotides. TCRdb re-derived calls from the 5' RACE reads in MiXCR, one entry per CDR3 protein. The sample shows some 1.4 million distinct CDR3 sequences, around 42% of them seen only once. Per-sample PBMC isolation yielded at least 7 million cells. This clonotype showed up many times.

The TCR comes from a woman under 30 in good health. The sample consisted of blood. The V and J genes are TRBV28 and TRBJ2-5; 14 bases line up with TRBD2. The CDR3 protein is CASSSGTSGGLETQYF. The CDR3, as DNA: TGTGCCAGCAGCTCCGGGACTAGCGGGGGTTTGGAGACCCAGTACTTC.